Detailed here is one T cell receptor (beta chain). This sample was taken from a study of preoperative IRX-2 immunotherapy in early breast cancer. Noted treatment: preoperative locoregional IRX-2 cytokine immunotherapy. This phase Ib study tested locoregional IRX-2 cytokine immunotherapy given before surgery. The CDR3 totals 13 residues. Between the trimmed V and J ends, which lost 6 bases and 8 bases, there was a span of 13 bases. Germline V gene lookup returns CDR1 MNHGY and CDR2 SVAAGI. The method was immunoSEQ multiplex PCR; TCRdb's version includes in-frame clones alone and lacks a portion of them. Of tens of thousands of clones in the sample, roughly 90% were seen once.

The genes are TRBV6-9 and TRBJ1-4; no clear D gene. This sequence originates from a human donor with breast cancer. The sample here was tumor tissue, taken after IRX-2 immunotherapy. The CDR3 here is CASSPSWQEKLFF. The CDR3 nucleotides read TGTGCCAGCAGCCCGAGCTGGCAGGAAAAACTGTTTTTT.